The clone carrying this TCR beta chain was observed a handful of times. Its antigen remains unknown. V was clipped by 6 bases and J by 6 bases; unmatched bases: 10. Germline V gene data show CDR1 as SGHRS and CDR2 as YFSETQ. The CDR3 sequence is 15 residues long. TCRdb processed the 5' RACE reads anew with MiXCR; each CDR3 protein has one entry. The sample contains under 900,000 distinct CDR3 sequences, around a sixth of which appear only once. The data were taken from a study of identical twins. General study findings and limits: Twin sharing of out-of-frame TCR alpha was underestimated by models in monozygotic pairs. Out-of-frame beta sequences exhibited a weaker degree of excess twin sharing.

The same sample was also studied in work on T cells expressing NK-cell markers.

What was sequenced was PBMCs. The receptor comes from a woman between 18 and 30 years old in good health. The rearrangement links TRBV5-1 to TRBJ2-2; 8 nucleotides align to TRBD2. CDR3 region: CASKWTSFFAGELFF. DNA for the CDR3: TGCGCCAGCAAGTGGACTAGCTTTTTCGCCGGGGAGCTGTTTTTT.